Listed below are T cell receptor beta chains from one sample, sequenced in a study of blood T cell repertoires in COVID-19. Only in-frame clones appear in the TCRdb table, and some are missing; sequencing was by immunoSEQ multiplex PCR. This table has around 300,000 clones, 87% appearing once. The sample comprised peripheral blood. These receptors came from a man younger than 35 with active or convalescent COVID-19. CDR3s leave out the opening cysteine and the closing phenylalanine or tryptophan. Some rows mark clone size as missing; the rest say once, few, many or name a class of expanded clone.

>TRBV4-2|NA|TRBJ2-1
ASSQDGRLYNEQF
>TRBV5-4|NA|TRBJ1-2
ASSLDWPGRGGYT
>TRBV10-1|NA|TRBJ1-3
ASSDHPGNTIY
>TRBV4-1|NA|TRBJ2-1
ASSQLAGALDEQF
>TRBV10-2|NA|TRBJ1-2
ASSAEGRFYGYT
>TRBV12-5|once|TRBJ2-1
ASGLAGGPYNEQF
>TRBV6-4|NA|TRBJ1-5
ASSDSGGPDQPQH
>TRBV6-1|NA|TRBJ2-7
ASSGGQGAAAYEQY
>TRBV3-1/TRBV3-2|few|TRBJ2-7
ASSPLTQGSYEQY
>TRBV6-5|NA|TRBJ1-4
ASGTGGLEKLF
>TRBV12-3/TRBV12-4|NA|TRBJ1-5
ASSSDRNQPQH
>TRBV19|NA|TRBJ2-2
ASRRHIANTGELF
>TRBV10-3|NA|TRBJ2-3
AISEPARDPSSVTDTQY
>TRBV7-2|NA|TRBJ1-6
ASSLGSGPGVSPLH
>TRBV5-5|NA|TRBJ1-3
ASSTGSTSGNTIY
>TRBV5-1|once|TRBJ2-5
ASSSRLAGEETQY
>TRBV11-2|NA|TRBJ1-6
ASSLGQGNSPLH
>TRBV28|NA|TRBJ1-5
ASSFDDRVNQPQH
>TRBV7-9|NA|TRBJ2-1
ATRGSGLAAILSYNEQF
>TRBV5-4|NA|TRBJ1-2
ASSLGPQGGYT
>TRBV24-1|NA|TRBJ2-7
ATLLEGSSYEQY
>TRBV4-3|NA|TRBJ1-4
ASSQDTPSNEKLF
>TRBV2|NA|TRBJ2-7
ARRQVSSYEQY
>TRBV5-1|NA|TRBJ2-1
ASSLRPLAASYNEQF
>TRBV6-5|NA|TRBJ1-4
ASSYQGGEKLF
>TRBV7-9|NA|TRBJ2-3
ASSSPWTSFVDTQY
>TRBV5-6|few|TRBJ1-6
ASSLLDRANSPLH
>TRBV9|NA|TRBJ2-1
ASSVYDRSGSYNEQF
>TRBV19|NA|TRBJ2-6
ASSMGGVGANVLT
>TRBV7-9|NA|TRBJ1-2
ASSLKSGVYGYT
>TRBV5-4|NA|TRBJ2-1
ASSTGTGVGNEQF
>TRBV6-5|NA|TRBJ1-2
ASRTGGGYGYT
>TRBV10-2|NA|TRBJ2-7
ASRAGTGYEQY
>TRBV19|NA|TRBJ2-5
ASSKPGVIQETQY
>TRBV11-2|few|TRBJ1-4
ASSPGTGINEKLF
>TRBV4-1|NA|TRBJ2-1
ASSQESSGQLNEQF
>TRBV28|NA|TRBJ2-5
ASSDLGETQY
>TRBV2|NA|TRBJ2-5
ASTRQGSFVETQY
>TRBV7-9|once|TRBJ2-2
ASSSRTSGTGELF
>TRBV4-2|NA|TRBJ2-2
ASSQAPEGLVYGGELF
>TRBV7-8|NA|TRBJ2-2
ASSLARQDSRASNTGELF
>TRBV6-2/TRBV6-3|NA|TRBJ1-2
ASSFPGTSGYT
>TRBV4-2|few|TRBJ2-7
ASSQGTGTRVYEQY
>TRBV4-1|NA|TRBJ1-5
ASSQDQSNQPQH
>TRBV5-1|NA|TRBJ1-4
ASSPNRRISGALF
>TRBV4-1|NA|TRBJ2-2
ASSQGRTVLRGGELF
>TRBV6-5|NA|TRBJ1-5
ASTYRDRGQPQH
>TRBV4-1|once|TRBJ2-7
ASSHTGWPYEQY
>TRBV19|NA|TRBJ1-3
ASSSGHPNSGNTIY
>TRBV2|NA|TRBJ2-7
ASSETSTAYVTYEQY
>TRBV27|NA|TRBJ1-4
ASSLYGTGTENEKLF
>TRBV28|NA|TRBJ2-1
ASVAVSSYNEQF
>TRBV28|NA|TRBJ2-1
ASREAVMSYNEQF
>TRBV7-8|NA|TRBJ1-1
ASSFDRDSTMNTEAF
>TRBV13|NA|TRBJ1-4
ASSLGPGVNEKLF
>TRBV24-1|NA|TRBJ2-5
ATSKGTSQETQY
>TRBV6-5|NA|TRBJ2-1
ASSDGLAGVSEQF